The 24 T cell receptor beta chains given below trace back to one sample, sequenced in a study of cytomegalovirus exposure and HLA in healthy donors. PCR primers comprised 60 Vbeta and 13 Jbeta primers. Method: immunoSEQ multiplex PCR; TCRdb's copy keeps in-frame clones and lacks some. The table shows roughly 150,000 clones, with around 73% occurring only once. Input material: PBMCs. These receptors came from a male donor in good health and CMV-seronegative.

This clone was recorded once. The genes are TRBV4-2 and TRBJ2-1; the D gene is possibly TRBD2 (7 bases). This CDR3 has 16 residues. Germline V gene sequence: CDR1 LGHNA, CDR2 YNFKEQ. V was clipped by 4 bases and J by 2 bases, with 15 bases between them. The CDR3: CASSPLRGGTYNEQFF. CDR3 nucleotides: TGTGCCAGCAGCCCCCTGAGGGGGGGGACCTACAATGAGCAGTTCTTC.

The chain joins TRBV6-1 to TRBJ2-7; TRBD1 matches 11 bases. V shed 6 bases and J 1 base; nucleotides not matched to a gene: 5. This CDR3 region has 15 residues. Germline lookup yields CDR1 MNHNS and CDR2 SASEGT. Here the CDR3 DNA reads TGTGCCAGCAGGGCCGGGACAGGGGGTTCCTACGAGCAGTACTTC. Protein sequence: CASRAGTGGSYEQYF.

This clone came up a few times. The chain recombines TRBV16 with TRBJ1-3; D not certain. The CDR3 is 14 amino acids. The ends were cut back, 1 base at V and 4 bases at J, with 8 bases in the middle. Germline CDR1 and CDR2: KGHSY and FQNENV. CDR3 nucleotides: TGTGCCAGCAGCCAATTTCTGAGGGGAAACACCATATATTTT. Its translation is CASSQFLRGNTIYF. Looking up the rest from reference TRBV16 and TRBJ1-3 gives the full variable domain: GEEVAQTPKHLVRGEGQKAKLYCAPIKGHSYVFWYQQVLKNEFKFLISFQNENVFDETGMPKERFSAKCLPNSPCSLEIQATKLEDSAVYFCASSQFLRGNTIYFGEGSWLTVV.

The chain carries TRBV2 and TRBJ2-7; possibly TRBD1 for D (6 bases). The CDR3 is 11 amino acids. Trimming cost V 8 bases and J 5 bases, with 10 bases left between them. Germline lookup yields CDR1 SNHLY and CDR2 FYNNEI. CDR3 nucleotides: TGTGCCAGCCGGTCAGGGGACGAGCAGTACTTC. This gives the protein CASRSGDEQYF.

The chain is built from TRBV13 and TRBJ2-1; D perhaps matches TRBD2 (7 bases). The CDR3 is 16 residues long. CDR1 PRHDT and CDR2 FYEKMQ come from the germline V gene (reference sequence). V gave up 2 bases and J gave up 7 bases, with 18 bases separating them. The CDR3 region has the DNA TGTGCCAGCAGCTTATCCGCGGGGGCTAGCGAGAATGAGCAGTTCTTC. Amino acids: CASSLSAGASENEQFF.

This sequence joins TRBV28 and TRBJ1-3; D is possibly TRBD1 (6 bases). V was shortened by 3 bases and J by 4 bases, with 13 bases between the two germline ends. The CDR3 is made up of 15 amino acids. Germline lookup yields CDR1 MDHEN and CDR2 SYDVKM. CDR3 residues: CASSLYRVGGNTIYF. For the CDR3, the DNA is TGTGCCAGCAGTTTGTACAGGGTGGGAGGAAACACCATATATTTT.

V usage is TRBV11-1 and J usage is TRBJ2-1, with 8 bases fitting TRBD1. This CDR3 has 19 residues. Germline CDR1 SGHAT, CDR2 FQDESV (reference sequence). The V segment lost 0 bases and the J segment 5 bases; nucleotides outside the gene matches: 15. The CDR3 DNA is TGTGCCAGCAGCTTAGCAGCAAACGGGGCAGGGGGCAAGAACAATGAGCAGTTCTTC. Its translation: CASSLAANGAGGKNNEQFF. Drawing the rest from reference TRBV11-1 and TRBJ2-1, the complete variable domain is EAEVAQSPRYKITEKSQAVAFWCDPISGHATLYWYRQILGQGPELLVQFQDESVVDDSQLPKDRFSAERLKGVDSTLKIQPAELGDSAMYLCASSLAANGAGGKNNEQFFGPGTRLTVL.

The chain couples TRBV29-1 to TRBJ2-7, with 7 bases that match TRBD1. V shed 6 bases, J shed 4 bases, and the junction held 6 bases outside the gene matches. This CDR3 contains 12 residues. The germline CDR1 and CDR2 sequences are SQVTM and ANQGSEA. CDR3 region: CSVSTGSYEQYF. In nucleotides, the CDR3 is TGCAGCGTCTCGACAGGGTCTTACGAGCAGTACTTC.

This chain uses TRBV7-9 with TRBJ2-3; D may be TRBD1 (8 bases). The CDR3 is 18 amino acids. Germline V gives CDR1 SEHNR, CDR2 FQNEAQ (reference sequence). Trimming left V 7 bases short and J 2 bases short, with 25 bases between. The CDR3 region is CASILRAGTGDYTDTQYF. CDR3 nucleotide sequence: TGTGCCAGCATCCTTAGAGCGGGGACAGGAGATTACACAGATACGCAGTATTTT. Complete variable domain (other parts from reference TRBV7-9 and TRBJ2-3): DTGVSQNPRHKITKRGQNVTFRCDPISEHNRLYWYRQTLGQGPEFLTYFQNEAQLEKSRLLSDRFSAERPKGSFSTLEIQRTEQGDSAMYLCASILRAGTGDYTDTQYFGPGTRLTVL.

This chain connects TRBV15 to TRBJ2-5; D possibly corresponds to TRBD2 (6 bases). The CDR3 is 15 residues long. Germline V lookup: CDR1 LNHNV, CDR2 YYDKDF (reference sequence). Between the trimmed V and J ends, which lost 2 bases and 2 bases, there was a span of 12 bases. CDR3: CATSRSGLSQETQYF. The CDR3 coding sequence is TGTGCCACCAGCAGATCGGGACTGAGTCAAGAGACCCAGTACTTC.

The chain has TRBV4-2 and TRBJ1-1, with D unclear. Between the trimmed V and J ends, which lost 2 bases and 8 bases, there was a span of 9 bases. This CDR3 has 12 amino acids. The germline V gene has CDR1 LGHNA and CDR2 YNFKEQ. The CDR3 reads CASSQYRQEAFF. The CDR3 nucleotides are TGTGCCAGCAGCCAATACCGACAAGAAGCTTTCTTT.

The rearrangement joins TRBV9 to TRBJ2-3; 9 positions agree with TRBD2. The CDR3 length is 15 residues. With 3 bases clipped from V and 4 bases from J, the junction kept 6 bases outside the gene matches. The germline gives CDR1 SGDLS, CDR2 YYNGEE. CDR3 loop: CASSEWAGGPDTQYF. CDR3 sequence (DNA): TGTGCCAGCAGCGAGTGGGCGGGAGGGCCAGATACGCAGTATTTT. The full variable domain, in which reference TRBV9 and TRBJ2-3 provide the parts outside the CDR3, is DSGVTQTPKHLITATGQRVTLRCSPRSGDLSVYWYQQSLDQGLQFLIQYYNGEERAKGNILERFSAQQFPDLHSELNLSSLELGDSALYFCASSEWAGGPDTQYFGPGTRLTVL.

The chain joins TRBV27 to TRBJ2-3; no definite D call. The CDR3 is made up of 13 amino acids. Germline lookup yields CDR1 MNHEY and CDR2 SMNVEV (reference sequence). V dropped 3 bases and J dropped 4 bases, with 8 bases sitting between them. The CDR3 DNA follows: TGTGCCAGCAGTTTGGGCGCGTCAGATACGCAGTATTTT. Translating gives CASSLGASDTQYF.

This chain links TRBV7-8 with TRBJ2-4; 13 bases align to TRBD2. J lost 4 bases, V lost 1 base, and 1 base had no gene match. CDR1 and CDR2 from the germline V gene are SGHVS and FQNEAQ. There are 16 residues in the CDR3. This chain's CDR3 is CASSLELAGGKNIQYF. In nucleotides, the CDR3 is TGTGCCAGCAGCTTAGAACTAGCGGGGGGGAAAAACATTCAGTACTTC.

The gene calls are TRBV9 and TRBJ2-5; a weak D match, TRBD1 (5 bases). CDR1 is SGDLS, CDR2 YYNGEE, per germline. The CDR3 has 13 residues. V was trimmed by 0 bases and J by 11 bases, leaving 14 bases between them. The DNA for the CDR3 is TGTGCCAGCAGCGTAGGTTCAGGGTCTGAGCAGTACTTC. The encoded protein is CASSVGSGSEQYF.

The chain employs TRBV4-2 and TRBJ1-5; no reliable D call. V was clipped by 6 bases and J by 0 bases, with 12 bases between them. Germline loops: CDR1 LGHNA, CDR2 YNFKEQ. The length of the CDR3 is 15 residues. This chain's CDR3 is CASSYGDDSNQPQHF. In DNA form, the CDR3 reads TGTGCCAGCAGTTATGGAGACGATAGCAATCAGCCCCAGCATTTT.

CDR3 in amino acids: CASSDPHGNYGYTF. CDR3 DNA sequence: TGTGCCAGCAGTGACCCCCACGGGAATTACGGCTACACCTTC. J is TRBJ1-2 and V is TRBV6-4; D not certain. CDR1 and CDR2 from the germline V gene are MRHNA and SNTAGT. The germline V and J ends were trimmed by 2 bases and 8 bases, with 15 bases remaining between them. The CDR3 totals 14 residues.

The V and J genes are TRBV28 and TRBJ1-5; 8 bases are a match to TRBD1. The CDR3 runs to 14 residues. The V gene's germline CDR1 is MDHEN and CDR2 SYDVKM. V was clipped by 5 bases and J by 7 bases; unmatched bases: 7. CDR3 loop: CASSPGGSGQPQHF. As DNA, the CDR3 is TGTGCCAGCAGTCCAGGGGGCTCCGGACAGCCCCAGCATTTT.

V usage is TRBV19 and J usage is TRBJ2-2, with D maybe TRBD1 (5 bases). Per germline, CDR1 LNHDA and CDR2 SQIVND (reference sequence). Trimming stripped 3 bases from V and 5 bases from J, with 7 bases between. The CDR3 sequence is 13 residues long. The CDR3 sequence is CASSIRGTGELFF. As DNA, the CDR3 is TGTGCCAGTAGTATTAGGGGAACCGGGGAGCTGTTTTTT.

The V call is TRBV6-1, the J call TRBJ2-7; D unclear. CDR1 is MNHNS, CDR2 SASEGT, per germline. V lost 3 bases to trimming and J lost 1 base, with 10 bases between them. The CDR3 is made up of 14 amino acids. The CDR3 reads CASSDGSLSYEQYF. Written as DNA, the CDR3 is TGTGCCAGCAGTGATGGCTCCCTTTCCTACGAGCAGTACTTC.

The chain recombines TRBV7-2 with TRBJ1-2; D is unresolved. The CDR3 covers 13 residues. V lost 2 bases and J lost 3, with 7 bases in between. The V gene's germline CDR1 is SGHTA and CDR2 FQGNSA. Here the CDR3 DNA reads TGTGCCAGCAGCTTATCTGCAGACTATGGCTACACCTTC. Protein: CASSLSADYGYTF.

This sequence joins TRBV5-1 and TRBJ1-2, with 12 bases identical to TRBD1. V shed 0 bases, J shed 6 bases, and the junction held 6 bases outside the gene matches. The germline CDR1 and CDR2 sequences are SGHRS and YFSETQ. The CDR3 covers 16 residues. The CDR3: CASSLAPGTGGHGYTF. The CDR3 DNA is TGCGCCAGCAGCTTGGCCCCCGGGACAGGGGGCCATGGCTACACCTTC.

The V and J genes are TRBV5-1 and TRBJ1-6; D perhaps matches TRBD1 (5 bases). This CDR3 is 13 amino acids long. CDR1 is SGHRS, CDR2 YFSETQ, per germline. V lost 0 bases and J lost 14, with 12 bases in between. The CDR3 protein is CASSLAQGLTLHF. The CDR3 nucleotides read TGCGCCAGCAGCTTGGCCCAGGGCCTAACCCTCCACTTT.

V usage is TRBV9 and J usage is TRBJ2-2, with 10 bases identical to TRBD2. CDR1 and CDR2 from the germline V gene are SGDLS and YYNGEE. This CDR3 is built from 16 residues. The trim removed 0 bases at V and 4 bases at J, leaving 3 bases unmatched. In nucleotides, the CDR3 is TGTGCCAGCAGCGTAGGGACTAGCGGATTCACCGGGGAGCTGTTTTTT. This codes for CASSVGTSGFTGELFF. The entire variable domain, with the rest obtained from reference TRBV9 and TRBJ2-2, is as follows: DSGVTQTPKHLITATGQRVTLRCSPRSGDLSVYWYQQSLDQGLQFLIQYYNGEERAKGNILERFSAQQFPDLHSELNLSSLELGDSALYFCASSVGTSGFTGELFFGEGSRLTVL.